The entry below describes one T cell receptor (beta chain). Its antigen is still unknown. The input lacks base qualities; no much larger clone sits a single base away. Trimming removed 0 bases from V and 8 bases from J, leaving 17 bases between the germline ends. In the germline V gene (reference sequence), CDR1 corresponds to GTSNPN and CDR2 to SVGIG. Measured from the cysteine to the phenylalanine, the CDR3 is 15 residues long. CDR3 DNA only is kept here, 45 bases in frame from base 1. The data stem from a study of blood T cell repertoires in COVID-19 (TCRdb year 2020). With regard to the full study: Samples from collaborators originated in the United States, Italy and Spain and spanned both the acute and convalescent phases of COVID-19. The prospective study material was composed of cDNA or gDNA derived from T cells, B-cell-depleted T cells, or PBMCs. The dataset comprised deeply sampled blood TCRbeta repertoires from subjects exposed to, actively infected with, or recovered from COVID-19. The repertoires were released in a freely available public database intended as a resource for research on the immune response to SARS-CoV-2. The samples were drawn from the first 160 participants of the ongoing ImmuneRACE study and from roughly 1,300 subjects provided by 6 global collaborators. The sample metadata nearly always contained a de-identified subject ID, COVID-19 status, age in years and sex. Where available, HLA class I and class II types were taken from metadata supplied by the sample provider and were not determined by assay-based typing. Overall results and qualifications from the work: How much clinical and demographic metadata was included differed by source and by participant, and the metadata was provided uncurated.

Participants in the prospective study were enrolled through a virtual design, were aged roughly 18 to 100 years, and lived in 24 United States geographic areas. To assign participants to cohorts, the prospective study relied on clinical history that participants themselves reported in a screening survey and a study questionnaire. Exposed participants had been in contact with someone with a PCR-confirmed or clinician-diagnosed COVID-19 case within 2 weeks of study entry. In the prospective study, mobile phlebotomists collected whole blood, serum and a nasopharyngeal or oropharyngeal swab from each participant. Prospective study participants could optionally give additional blood draws and questionnaires over an approximately 2-month period. Blood samples from the prospective study were shipped frozen or at room temperature prior to DNA extraction. TCRbeta CDR3 regions were amplified from genomic DNA using the immunoSEQ Assay, a bias-controlled multiplex PCR. As for how the authors treated the data: The number of nucleated cells in each sample was estimated from the amplification of reference gene primers within the assay. Sequence reads were collapsed and filtered to measure the absolute abundance of every unique TCRbeta CDR3 rearrangement. For each sample, productive Simpson clonality was calculated by taking the square root of Simpson's diversity index across productive rearrangements. The table was pulled from immuneACCESS by TCRdb, which kept in-frame rearrangements only. Such tables lose some clones; where checked, under half of the loss comes from unresolved V genes, and the rest has no known cause. V, J and clone size derive from that table, while D and trimming were established from the DNA sequence. The sample includes some 240,000 clones, with about 85% observed a single time. The ten largest account for roughly 6.7% of the sample.

The receptor comes from a woman aged 45-65 years who had been exposed to COVID-19. The sample taken for sequencing was PBMCs or T cells enriched from blood (not recorded which). This sequence uses TRBV30 and TRBJ2-1; D gene: possibly TRBD1, on 6 matching bases. Here the CDR3 is given as CAWSVLGGRRDEQFF. The DNA reads TGTGCCTGGAGTGTACTAGGGGGTAGACGCGATGAGCAGTTCTTC.